This T cell receptor beta chain was observed in a study of T cells after posttransplantation cyclophosphamide. Clones were sequenced by immunoSEQ multiplex PCR, and TCRdb holds only the in-frame ones, with some missing. The sample includes some 34,000 clones, over 75% of them seen just once. Cyclophosphamide on days +3 and +4 followed busulfan-fludarabine conditioning and a marrow graft. The germline V gene has CDR1 LNHNV and CDR2 YYDKDF (reference sequence). V shed 3 bases and J 2 bases; nucleotides not matched to a gene: 7. The CDR3 covers 15 residues. The sequence was obtained from a female patient aged 40-50 years who received an allogeneic stem cell transplant from a related donor, was CMV-positive, and had no GVHD. Some T cells may be supplied by the graft donor. The genes are TRBV15 and TRBJ2-7, with 7 bases that match TRBD1. The material sequenced was CD4+ T cells sorted from blood, taken just over 1,900 days after a stem cell transplant with posttransplant cyclophosphamide. CDR3 residues: CATSREQGSAYEQYF. The DNA of the CDR3 is TGTGCCACCAGCAGGGAACAGGGGTCAGCCTACGAGCAGTACTTC.